The 25 T cell receptor beta chains listed next were all sequenced from one sample in a study of blood T cell repertoires in COVID-19. The assay was immunoSEQ multiplex PCR, and TCRdb's table has in-frame clones only and misses some. The table lists around 170,000 clones, 86% of them singletons. The sample was peripheral blood. The receptor source for this set is a middle-aged man with active or convalescent COVID-19.

V is TRBV7-9 and J is TRBJ2-6, with 14 bases aligning to TRBD2. The CDR3 has 18 amino acids. The ends lost 5 bases at V and 2 bases at J; junction bases unmatched: 5. CDR1 and CDR2 from the germline V gene are SEHNR and FQNEAQ (reference sequence). CDR3 protein: CASSETSGRATGANVLTF. The CDR3, as DNA: TGTGCCAGCAGCGAGACTAGCGGGAGGGCCACTGGGGCCAACGTCCTGACTTTC.

This chain joins TRBV3-1 (or the pseudogene TRBV3-2) and TRBJ2-1; 12 nucleotides align to TRBD2. CDR1 is LGHDT, CDR2 YNNKEL, per germline (reference sequence). This CDR3 contains 15 residues. Trimming at V came to 8 bases and at J to 0 bases, leaving 2 bases not matched to a gene. In DNA form, the CDR3 reads TGTGCCAGCGGACTAGCGGGATTCTCCTACAATGAGCAGTTCTTC. It is translated as CASGLAGFSYNEQFF.

At least ten counts were recorded for this clone. The CDR3 sequence: CASSFAENTEAFF. The CDR3 DNA follows: TGTGCCAGCAGCTTTGCGGAGAACACTGAAGCTTTCTTT. V gene TRBV7-9 combines with J gene TRBJ1-1, with D uncertain. The germline V gene encodes CDR1 SEHNR and CDR2 FQNEAQ (reference sequence). With 3 bases removed from V and 1 base from J, the gap between germline ends came to 6 bases. The CDR3 is 13 residues long.

The gene calls are TRBV28 and TRBJ2-5; the match to TRBD2 covers 10 bases. This CDR3 contains 14 residues. Per germline, CDR1 MDHEN and CDR2 SYDVKM. J was trimmed by 6 bases and V by 6 bases; bases with no gene match: 7. The CDR3 DNA reads as TGTGCCAGCAGCTCAGCGGGGGGGCCGCAGACCCAGTACTTC. Its protein product is CASSSAGGPQTQYF.

This clone has a count of ten or more. The V and J genes are TRBV19 and TRBJ1-3; D gene uncertain. The CDR3 totals 16 residues. The ends were cut back, 3 bases at V and 0 bases at J, with 12 bases in the middle. Germline V gene sequence: CDR1 LNHDA, CDR2 SQIVND (reference sequence). The CDR3 sequence: CASSILSGTSGNTIYF. DNA for the CDR3: TGTGCCAGTAGTATTTTATCGGGTACCTCTGGAAACACCATATATTTT. The variable domain in full, completed from reference TRBV19 and TRBJ1-3, reads DGGITQSPKYLFRKEGQNVTLSCEQNLNHDAMYWYRQDPGQGLRLIYYSQIVNDFQKGDIAEGYSVSREKKESFPLTVTSAQKNPTAFYLCASSILSGTSGNTIYFGEGSWLTVV.

The chain joins TRBV5-1 to TRBJ2-7; TRBD1 aligns across 11 bases. This CDR3 spans 15 amino acids. V gave up 4 bases and J gave up 3 bases; unmatched junction bases: 6. Germline assignment: CDR1 SGHRS and CDR2 YFSETQ. The CDR3 DNA reads TGCGCCAGCAGCAGGGGACAGGGGGATTTCTACGAGCAGTACTTC. This codes for CASSRGQGDFYEQYF.

CDR3 loop: CASSLGQEVKWTDTQYF. CDR3 nucleotide sequence: TGCGCCAGCAGCTTGGGACAGGAAGTTAAGTGGACAGATACGCAGTATTTT. The V and J genes are TRBV5-1 and TRBJ2-3; D might be TRBD1 (6 bases). Germline CDR1 reads SGHRS; CDR2 reads YFSETQ. Trimming removed 0 bases at V and 3 bases at J, with 17 bases between. The CDR3 loop spans 17 amino acids.

As DNA, the CDR3 is TGTGCCAGTAGTATAGAACGGGGGAGTAATTCACCCCTCCACTTT. This encodes CASSIERGSNSPLHF. V gene TRBV19 combines with J gene TRBJ1-6; D might be TRBD1 (5 bases). This CDR3 has 15 residues. Trimming took off 0 bases at V and 6 bases at J, with 9 bases between the two ends. Germline V CDR1 and CDR2: LNHDA, SQIVND (reference sequence).

The sample holds one count of this clone. The chain recombines TRBV29-1 with TRBJ2-3; D ambiguous. The CDR3 totals 13 residues. Trimming removed 3 bases from V and 1 base from J, with 8 bases in between. Germline-derived CDR1 and CDR2 are SQVTM and ANQGSEA. CDR3 sequence (DNA): TGCAGCGTTGATTCCCCCGGCACAGATACGCAGTATTTT. Amino acid sequence: CSVDSPGTDTQYF.

The chain uses TRBV28 and TRBJ1-4, with a tentative D call TRBD1 (6 bases). From germline, CDR1 is MDHEN and CDR2 SYDVKM. Trimming cost V 3 bases and J 5 bases, with 16 bases left between them. The CDR3 is 16 residues long. The CDR3 nucleotides are TGTGCCAGCAGTTTCTTTCGGACAGCGCAGAATGAAAAACTGTTTTTT. It encodes CASSFFRTAQNEKLFF.

The chain couples TRBV11-2 to TRBJ1-2; D uncertain. The CDR3 runs to 13 residues. V lost 0 bases to trimming and J lost 6 bases, with 8 bases between them. The germline V gene encodes CDR1 SGHAT and CDR2 FQNNGV. Written as DNA, the CDR3 is TGTGCCAGCAGCTTAGATCGGAGGGATGGCTACACCTTC. Translated, it gives CASSLDRRDGYTF.

This chain links TRBV6-6 with TRBJ1-6; unclear D gene. The CDR3 covers 12 residues. V lost 5 bases, J lost 13 bases, and 12 bases lay in between. Germline CDR1 is MNHNY and CDR2 is SVGAGI (reference sequence). DNA of the CDR3: TGTGCCAGCAGTCGGACTGACGAGCCCCTCCACTTT. This translates into CASSRTDEPLHF.

The V gene is TRBV6-5, the J gene TRBJ2-1, with 9 bases identical to TRBD2. This CDR3 region has 16 residues. Germline V CDR1 and CDR2: MNHEY, SVGAGI. With 0 bases clipped from V and 6 bases from J, the junction kept 6 bases outside the gene matches. In DNA, the CDR3 is TGTGCCAGCAGTTACTCGGCTAGCGGGATAGGCAATGAGCAGTTCTTC. Translation gives CASSYSASGIGNEQFF.

The chain joins TRBV5-6 to TRBJ1-1; D perhaps matches TRBD1 (6 bases). The CDR3 length is 14 residues. V was clipped by 3 bases and J by 6 bases, with 15 bases between them. CDR1 is SGHDT and CDR2 is YYEEEE in the germline V gene. This CDR3 is CASSWGGGSAEAFF. In DNA form, the CDR3 reads TGTGCCAGCAGCTGGGGCGGGGGCAGCGCTGAAGCTTTCTTT.

The V gene is TRBV6-1, the J gene TRBJ1-2; TRBD1 matches at 7 bases. The CDR3 length is 20 residues. The germline CDR1 and CDR2 sequences are MNHNS and SASEGT. After removal of 3 bases from V and 7 bases from J, the junction contained 26 bases not matched to a gene. The CDR3 DNA is TGTGCCAGCAGTGAGGGACAGCGATCTTTCGTCCGGCTGGAGTTGAGTGGCTACACCTTC. It encodes CASSEGQRSFVRLELSGYTF.

The chain has TRBV10-1 and TRBJ2-6; no reliable D call. The germline CDR1 and CDR2 sequences are WNHNN and SYGVQD (reference sequence). Trimming shortened V by 8 bases and J by 15 bases, and 5 bases separated the two germline ends. The CDR3 is 8 amino acids. Here the CDR3 reads CASHGLTF. The DNA of the CDR3 is TGCGCCAGCCACGGCCTGACTTTC.

This clone was counted a few times. This rearrangement joins TRBV6-5 to TRBJ2-7; 12 bases match TRBD2. V lost 5 bases, J lost 2 bases, and 4 bases stayed unmatched. CDR3 length: 15 amino acids. Germline V gene lookup returns CDR1 MNHEY and CDR2 SVGAGI. The CDR3 region is CASSPTSGGPYEQYF. The DNA of the CDR3 is TGTGCCAGCAGTCCCACTAGCGGGGGGCCCTACGAGCAGTACTTC.

The V gene is TRBV19, the J gene TRBJ2-1; 7 bases agree with TRBD2. This CDR3 comprises 14 residues. Germline values: CDR1 LNHDA, CDR2 SQIVND (reference sequence). The trim removed 8 bases at V and 6 bases at J, leaving 10 bases unmatched. The CDR3 region is CASQFQAGSNEQFF. The CDR3 bases are TGTGCCAGTCAATTTCAAGCGGGGAGCAATGAGCAGTTCTTC.

J is TRBJ1-2 and V is TRBV7-2; 8 nucleotides align to TRBD1. The ends lost 2 bases at V and 4 bases at J; junction bases unmatched: 6. CDR1 SGHTA and CDR2 FQGNSA come from the germline V gene. This CDR3 region has 15 residues. DNA for the CDR3: TGTGCCAGCAGCTTATCGACAGGGGACTTCTATGGCTACACCTTC. Amino acid sequence: CASSLSTGDFYGYTF.

The gene calls are TRBV5-1 and TRBJ2-7; 10 bases align to TRBD2. The V gene end was trimmed by 4 bases and the J gene end by 4 bases; junction bases not matched to a gene: 8. The CDR3 length is 15 residues. Germline loops: CDR1 SGHRS, CDR2 YFSETQ. CDR3 residues: CASSRDRLAGYEQYF. For the CDR3, the DNA is TGCGCCAGCAGCCGTGACAGACTAGCGGGTTACGAGCAGTACTTC.

The V and J genes are TRBV19 and TRBJ1-5, with 7 bases lining up with TRBD1. Germline V gene lookup returns CDR1 LNHDA and CDR2 SQIVND (reference sequence). V trimming: 5 bases; J trimming: 4 bases; junction bases outside the gene matches: 14. This CDR3 comprises 17 residues. DNA for the CDR3: TGTGCCAGTAGTTTCAGTTTCGGACAGGCGCTTAATCAGCCCCAGCATTTT. Translated, it gives CASSFSFGQALNQPQHF.

The chain is built from TRBV9 and TRBJ2-1; D unresolved. This CDR3 has 14 residues. Germline CDR1 and CDR2: SGDLS and YYNGEE. V lost 4 bases, J lost 0 bases, and 8 bases lay in between. The CDR3 DNA reads as TGTGCCAGCAGCACGTCGAGCTCCTACAATGAGCAGTTCTTC. Encoded protein: CASSTSSSYNEQFF.

This clone was picked up a small number of times. The chain uses TRBV29-1 and TRBJ2-2; D remains unclear. There are 12 residues in the CDR3. Germline CDR1 and CDR2: SQVTM and ANQGSEA. Trimming took off 6 bases at V and 4 bases at J, with 9 bases between the two ends. The CDR3 region is CSVSRVTGELFF. The CDR3 DNA follows: TGCAGCGTCTCGCGAGTCACCGGGGAGCTGTTTTTT.

This chain joins TRBV11-2 and TRBJ1-1, with no clear D. The CDR3 extends over 13 amino acids. V shed 5 bases and J shed 3 bases, with 10 bases lying between them. The V gene's germline CDR1 is SGHAT and CDR2 FQNNGV. Here the CDR3 reads CASSLRPDTEAFF. The CDR3 coding sequence is TGTGCCAGCAGCCTCCGTCCTGACACTGAAGCTTTCTTT.

V usage is TRBV3-1 (or the pseudogene TRBV3-2) and J usage is TRBJ1-3, with D unclear. The CDR3 consists of 15 residues. Germline values: CDR1 LGHDT, CDR2 YNNKEL (reference sequence). V was cut by 2 bases and J by 0 bases, with 8 bases left in between. CDR3 nucleotide sequence: TGTGCCAGCAGCCAACGGGATTACTCTGGAAACACCATATATTTT. Encoded protein: CASSQRDYSGNTIYF.